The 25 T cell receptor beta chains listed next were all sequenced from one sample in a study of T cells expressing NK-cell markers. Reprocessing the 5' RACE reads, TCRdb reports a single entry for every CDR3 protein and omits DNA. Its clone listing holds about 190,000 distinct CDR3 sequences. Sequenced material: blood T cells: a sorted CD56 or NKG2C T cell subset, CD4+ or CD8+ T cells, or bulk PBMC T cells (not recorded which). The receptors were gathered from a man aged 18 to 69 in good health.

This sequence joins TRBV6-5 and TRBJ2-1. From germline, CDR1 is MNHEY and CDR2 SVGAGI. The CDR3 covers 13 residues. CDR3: CASSYRSYNEQFF.

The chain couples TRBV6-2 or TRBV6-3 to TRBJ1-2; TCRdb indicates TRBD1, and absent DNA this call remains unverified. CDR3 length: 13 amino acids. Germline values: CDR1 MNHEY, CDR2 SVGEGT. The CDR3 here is CASALTGIYGYTF.

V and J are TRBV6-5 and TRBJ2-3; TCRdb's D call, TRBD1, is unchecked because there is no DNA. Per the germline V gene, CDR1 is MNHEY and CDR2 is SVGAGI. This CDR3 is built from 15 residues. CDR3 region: CASSYTTGEPDTQYF.

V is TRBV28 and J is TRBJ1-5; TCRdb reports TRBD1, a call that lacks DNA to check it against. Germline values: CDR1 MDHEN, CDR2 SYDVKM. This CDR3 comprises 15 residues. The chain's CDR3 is CASSSRDYSNQPQHF.

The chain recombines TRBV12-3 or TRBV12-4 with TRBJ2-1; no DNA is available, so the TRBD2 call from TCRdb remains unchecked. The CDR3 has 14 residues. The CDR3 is CASSPPAGYNEQFF.

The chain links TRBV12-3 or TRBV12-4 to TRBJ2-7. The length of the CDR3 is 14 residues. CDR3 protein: CASSSPQGSYEQYF.

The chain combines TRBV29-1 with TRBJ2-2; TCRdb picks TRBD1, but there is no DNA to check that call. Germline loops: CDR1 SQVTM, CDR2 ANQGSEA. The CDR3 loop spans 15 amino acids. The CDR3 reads CSVVHSRGDAGELFF.

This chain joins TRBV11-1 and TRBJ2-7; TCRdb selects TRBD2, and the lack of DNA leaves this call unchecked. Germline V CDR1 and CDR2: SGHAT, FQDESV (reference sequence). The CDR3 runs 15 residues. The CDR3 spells CASSLSGLTNYEQYF.

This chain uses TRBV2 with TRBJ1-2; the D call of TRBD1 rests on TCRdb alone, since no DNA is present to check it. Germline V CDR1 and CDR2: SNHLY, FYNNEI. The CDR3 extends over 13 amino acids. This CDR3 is CASLDPGQDGYTF.

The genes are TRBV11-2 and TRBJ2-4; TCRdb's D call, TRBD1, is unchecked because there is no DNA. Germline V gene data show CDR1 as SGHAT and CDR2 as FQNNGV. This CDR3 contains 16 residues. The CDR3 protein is CASSRRDSRGWNIQYF.

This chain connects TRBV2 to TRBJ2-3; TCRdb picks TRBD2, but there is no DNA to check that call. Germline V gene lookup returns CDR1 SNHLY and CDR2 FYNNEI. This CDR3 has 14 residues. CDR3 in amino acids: CASPGRGGLDTQYF.

CDR3 region: CASSPWGEDEQYF. The chain uses TRBV7-9 and TRBJ2-7; absent DNA, TCRdb's TRBD1 call cannot be checked. The CDR3 contains 13 residues. Germline V CDR1 and CDR2: SEHNR, FQNEAQ (reference sequence).

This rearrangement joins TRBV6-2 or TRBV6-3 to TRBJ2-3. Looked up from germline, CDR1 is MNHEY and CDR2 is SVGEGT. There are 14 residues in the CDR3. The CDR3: CASSSWQLTDTQYF.

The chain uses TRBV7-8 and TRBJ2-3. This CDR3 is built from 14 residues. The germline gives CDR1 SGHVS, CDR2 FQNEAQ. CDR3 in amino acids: CASSPDLSTDTQYF. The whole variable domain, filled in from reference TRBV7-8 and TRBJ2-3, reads GAGVSQSPRYKVAKRGQDVALRCDPISGHVSLFWYQQALGQGPEFLTYFQNEAQLDKSGLPSDRFFAERPEGSVSTLKIQRTQQEDSAVYLCASSPDLSTDTQYFGPGTRLTVL.

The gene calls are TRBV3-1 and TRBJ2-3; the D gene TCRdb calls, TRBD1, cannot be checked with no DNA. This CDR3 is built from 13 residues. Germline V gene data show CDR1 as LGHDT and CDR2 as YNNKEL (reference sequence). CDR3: CASSPPPADTQYF.

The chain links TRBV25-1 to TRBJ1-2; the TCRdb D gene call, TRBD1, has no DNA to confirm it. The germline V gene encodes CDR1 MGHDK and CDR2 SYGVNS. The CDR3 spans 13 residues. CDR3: CASSESGGDGYTF.

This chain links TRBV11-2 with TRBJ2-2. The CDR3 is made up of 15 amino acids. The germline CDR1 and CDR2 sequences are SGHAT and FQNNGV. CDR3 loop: CASNNLRTNTGELFF. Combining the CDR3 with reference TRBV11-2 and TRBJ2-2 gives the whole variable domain EAGVAQSPRYKIIEKRQSVAFWCNPISGHATLYWYQQILGQGPKLLIQFQNNGVVDDSQLPKDRFSAERLKGVDSTLKIQPAKLEDSAVYLCASNNLRTNTGELFFGEGSRLTVL.

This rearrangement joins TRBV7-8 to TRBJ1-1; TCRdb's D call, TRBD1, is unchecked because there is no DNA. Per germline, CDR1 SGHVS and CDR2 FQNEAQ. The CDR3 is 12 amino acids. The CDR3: CASSLGQVGAFF.

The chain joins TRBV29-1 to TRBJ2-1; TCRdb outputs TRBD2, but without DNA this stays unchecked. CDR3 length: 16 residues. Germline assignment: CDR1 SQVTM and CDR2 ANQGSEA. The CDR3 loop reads CSVEPPKRVGYNEQFF.

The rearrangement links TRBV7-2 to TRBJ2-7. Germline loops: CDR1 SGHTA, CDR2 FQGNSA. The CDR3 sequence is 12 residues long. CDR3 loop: CASSLAFDEQYF.

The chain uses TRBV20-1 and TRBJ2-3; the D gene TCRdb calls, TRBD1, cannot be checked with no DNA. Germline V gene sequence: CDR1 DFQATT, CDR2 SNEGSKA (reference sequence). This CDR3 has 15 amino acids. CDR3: CSAPVGQGMWDTQYF.

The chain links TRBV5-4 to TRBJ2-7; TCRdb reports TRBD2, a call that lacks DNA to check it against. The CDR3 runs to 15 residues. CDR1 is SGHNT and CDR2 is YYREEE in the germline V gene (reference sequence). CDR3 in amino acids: CASSFSGESSYEQYF.

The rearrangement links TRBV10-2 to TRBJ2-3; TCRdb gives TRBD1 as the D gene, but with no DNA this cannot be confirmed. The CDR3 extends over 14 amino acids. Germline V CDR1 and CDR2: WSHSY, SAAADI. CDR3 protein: CASSHRGSTDTQYF.

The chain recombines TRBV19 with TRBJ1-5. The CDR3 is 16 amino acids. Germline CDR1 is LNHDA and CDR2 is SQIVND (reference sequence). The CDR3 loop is CASSIDPTVSDQPQHF. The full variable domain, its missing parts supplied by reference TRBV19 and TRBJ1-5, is DGGITQSPKYLFRKEGQNVTLSCEQNLNHDAMYWYRQDPGQGLRLIYYSQIVNDFQKGDIAEGYSVSREKKESFPLTVTSAQKNPTAFYLCASSIDPTVSDQPQHFGDGTRLSIL.

CDR3 sequence reads: CASSQRQAPGKLFF. The chain is built from TRBV3-1 and TRBJ1-4; checking the TCRdb D call of TRBD1 is not possible without DNA. Germline-derived CDR1 and CDR2 are LGHDT and YNNKEL (reference sequence). The CDR3 loop spans 14 amino acids.